Following are 10 T cell receptor beta chains from one sample sequenced in a study of PD-1 blockade in classical Hodgkin lymphoma. Every patient relapsed after autologous stem cell transplantation, and brentuximab vedotin exposure varied. Only in-frame clones appear in the TCRdb table, and some are missing; sequencing was by immunoSEQ multiplex PCR. The sample consists of under 7,500 clones, 76% of them appearing once. The specimen comprised peripheral blood mononuclear cells (PBMCs), sampled before the second cycle of nivolumab. These receptors came from a human donor with classical Hodgkin lymphoma.

V and J are TRBV7-8 and TRBJ2-7; D might be TRBD1 (5 bases). V lost 1 base and J lost 7, with 11 bases in between. The CDR3 has 13 residues. CDR1 is SGHVS, CDR2 FQNEAQ, per germline. Here the CDR3 reads CASSLGGAKEQYF. CDR3 bases: TGTGCCAGCAGCTTAGGGGGCGCTAAAGAGCAGTACTTC.

The J gene is TRBJ1-5, the V gene TRBV7-5; TRBD1, the table's D call, lacks a check against the DNA. TRBV7-5 constitutes a pseudogene. The CDR3 runs to 14 residues. This CDR3 reads CASSPDRGLQPQHF. CDR3 DNA sequence: TGTGCCAGCAGCCCGGACAGGGGGCTTCAGCCCCAGCATTTT.

The chain uses TRBV4-3 and TRBJ1-1; D is perhaps TRBD1 (6 bases). CDR3 length: 16 amino acids. Germline CDR1 reads LGHNA; CDR2 reads YSLEER. The germline V and J ends were trimmed by 3 bases and 0 bases, with 14 bases remaining between them. CDR3 amino acids: CASSQGLTGLNTEAFF. CDR3 DNA sequence: TGCGCCAGCAGCCAGGGTCTGACAGGACTGAACACTGAAGCTTTCTTT.

As regards this clone: An end of the junction does not agree with germline; a read error may underlie this. The chain employs TRBV5-5 and TRBJ2-7, with 11 nucleotides matching TRBD1. The CDR3 sequence is 13 residues long. CDR1 SGHKS and CDR2 YYEKEE come from the germline V gene (reference sequence). The CDR3 sequence: CASSPWDRGYKDF. CDR3 bases: TGTGCCAGCAGCCCTTGGGACAGGGGGTATAAGGACTTC.

The chain recombines TRBV5-8 with TRBJ2-1; 8 nucleotides align to TRBD1. The CDR3 has 15 residues. Trimming removed 0 bases from V and 3 bases from J; junction bases left unmatched: 2. Germline V gives CDR1 SGHTS, CDR2 YDEGEE. CDR3 sequence (DNA): TGTGCCAGCAGCTTGGACAGGGGGTACTACAATGAGCAGTTCTTC. The encoded protein is CASSLDRGYYNEQFF.

V gene TRBV7-2 combines with J gene TRBJ1-3; D possibly corresponds to TRBD1 (6 bases). CDR3 size: 19 residues. CDR1 and CDR2 from the germline V gene are SGHTA and FQGNSA. V shed 5 bases and J shed 2 bases, with 25 bases lying between them. The chain's CDR3 is CASSILPGQKLGAGNTIYF. The CDR3 coding sequence is TGTGCCAGCAGCATACTTCCGGGACAAAAATTAGGCGCTGGAAACACCATATATTTT.

The chain has TRBV7-2 and TRBJ2-3; D is uncertain. The ends were cut back, 0 bases at V and 3 bases at J, with 10 bases in the middle. This CDR3 region has 15 residues. Germline assignment: CDR1 SGHTA and CDR2 FQGNSA. CDR3 protein: CASSLAMPPTDTQYF. The CDR3, as DNA: TGTGCCAGCAGCTTAGCGATGCCACCAACAGATACGCAGTATTTT.

The genes are TRBV5-1 and TRBJ2-7; tentative D call: TRBD1 (6 bases). The ends were cut back, 0 bases at V and 6 bases at J, with 13 bases in the middle. The CDR3 length is 14 residues. Germline V gene sequence: CDR1 SGHRS, CDR2 YFSETQ. The CDR3 spells CASSLVQGGSEQYF. CDR3 bases: TGCGCCAGCAGCTTGGTACAGGGTGGGAGCGAGCAGTACTTC.

This clone is medium-sized in the sample. The chain is built from TRBV9 and TRBJ2-7; D perhaps matches TRBD2 (5 bases). The V end was cut by 7 bases, the J end by 5 bases, with 13 bases between. The CDR3 covers 12 residues. Germline CDR1 is SGDLS and CDR2 is YYNGEE. CDR3 protein: CASGQLRDEQYF. CDR3 nucleotides: TGTGCCAGCGGGCAACTGCGGGACGAGCAGTACTTC.

The genes are TRBV6-5 and TRBJ2-5; weak D call: TRBD1 (5 bases). In germline, CDR1 is MNHEY, CDR2 SVGAGI. The CDR3 consists of 11 residues. The V end was cut by 7 bases, the J end by 5 bases, with 8 bases between. The CDR3 protein is CASKRQETQYF. The DNA for the CDR3 is TGTGCCAGCAAAAGACAGGAGACCCAGTACTTC.